Below are 27 T cell receptor beta chains sequenced from a single sample in a study of shared clonotypes between healthy human individuals. Generated by immunoSEQ multiplex PCR, the TCRdb table keeps only in-frame clones and is missing some. The sample carries about 1 million clones, about 80% recorded once. Input material: memory CD4+ T cells sorted from blood. The subset here: CD45RA-negative fraction. These receptors were collected from a man between 18 and 29 years old in good health.

This clone appeared a few times. One base away lies a much larger clone, so this may be a sequencing read error. The sample holds other DNA sequences that translate to the same CDR3. The rearrangement uses TRBV7-2 and TRBJ1-1; maybe TRBD1 (5 bases). This CDR3 has 13 amino acids. The V gene's germline CDR1 is SGHTA and CDR2 FQGNSA. Trimming cost V 2 bases and J 1 base, with 5 bases left between them. In DNA, the CDR3 is TGTGCCAGCAGCTTACAGGGGAACACTGAAGCTTTCTTT. Translation gives CASSLQGNTEAFF.

As to this clone: A much larger clone lies a single base off, so this may be a read error. The V and J genes are TRBV7-8 and TRBJ2-7; D gene ambiguous. V shed 2 bases and J shed 5 bases, with 4 bases lying between them. This CDR3 comprises 11 residues. Looked up from germline, CDR1 is SGHVS and CDR2 is FQNEAQ. The CDR3 here is CASSLNDEQYF. The CDR3 DNA sequence: TGTGCCAGCAGCTTAAACGACGAGCAGTACTTC.

This chain joins TRBV6-6 and TRBJ1-2; a weak D match, TRBD1 (5 bases). This CDR3 contains 13 residues. The V gene lost 6 bases and the J gene lost 4 bases, with 12 bases spanning the gap. The germline V gene encodes CDR1 MNHNY and CDR2 SVGAGI (reference sequence). The CDR3 DNA reads TGTGCCAGCAGGCCGGGAGGGGCCTATGGCTACACCTTC. Amino acids: CASRPGGAYGYTF.

This rearrangement joins TRBV7-9 to TRBJ2-2; no clear D. CDR1 and CDR2 from the germline V gene are SEHNR and FQNEAQ (reference sequence). The ends were cut back, 3 bases at V and 0 bases at J, with 11 bases in the middle. The CDR3 covers 16 residues. The CDR3 nucleotides read TGTGCCAGCAGCTTTTTAAGGAGCGCGAACACCGGGGAGCTGTTTTTT. This sequence encodes CASSFLRSANTGELFF.

This clone has only a few counts. This chain uses TRBV14 with TRBJ2-1, with 9 bases fitting TRBD2. V lost 3 bases and J lost 4; bases outside the gene matches: 7. CDR1 and CDR2 (germline): SGHDN, FVKESK. This CDR3 has 16 residues. Here the CDR3 DNA reads TGTGCCAGCAGCCAGCGGCTTCTAGCGGGGTACAATGAGCAGTTCTTC. Residues: CASSQRLLAGYNEQFF.

The V and J genes are TRBV6-6 and TRBJ2-5; the D gene is possibly TRBD2 (7 bases). The germline CDR1 and CDR2 sequences are MNHNY and SVGAGI (reference sequence). The CDR3 sequence is 14 residues long. V lost 10 bases and J 5 bases, leaving 20 bases between the germline ends. The CDR3 protein is CATRGAALGETQYF. Written as DNA, the CDR3 is TGTGCCACCCGGGGGGCCGCTCTGGGTGAGACCCAGTACTTC.

This chain joins TRBV7-2 and TRBJ2-2, with 8 bases aligning to TRBD2. Per the germline V gene, CDR1 is SGHTA and CDR2 is FQGNSA. This CDR3 contains 15 residues. J gave up 7 bases and V 5 bases, and 9 bases lay outside the gene matches. The CDR3 sequence: CASSPKREFGGELFF. CDR3 in DNA: TGTGCCAGCAGCCCCAAGCGGGAGTTTGGCGGGGAGCTGTTTTTT.

This clone occurred a few times. V gene TRBV4-2 combines with J gene TRBJ1-1, with D perhaps matching TRBD1 (6 bases). The length of the CDR3 is 16 residues. The ends were cut back, 2 bases at V and 0 bases at J, with 13 bases in the middle. Looked up from germline, CDR1 is LGHNA and CDR2 is YNFKEQ. The CDR3 reads CASSQSGGAMNTEAFF. CDR3 nucleotides: TGTGCCAGCAGCCAATCGGGGGGCGCAATGAACACTGAAGCTTTCTTT.

The J gene is TRBJ1-4, the V gene TRBV5-1; D remains unclear. Looked up from germline, CDR1 is SGHRS and CDR2 is YFSETQ. V gave up 4 bases and J gave up 1 base, with 8 bases separating them. There are 14 residues in the CDR3. The CDR3 region has the DNA TGCGCCAGCAGCCCTACGGGAACTAATGAAAAACTGTTTTTT. It specifies CASSPTGTNEKLFF.

The chain is built from TRBV2 and TRBJ1-4; D remains ambiguous. This CDR3 is 15 amino acids long. Trimming cost V 7 bases and J 0 bases, with 12 bases left between them. Germline CDR1 is SNHLY and CDR2 is FYNNEI. CDR3 DNA sequence: TGTGCCAGCACCGAGACGGTTGCAACTAATGAAAAACTGTTTTTT. Encoded protein: CASTETVATNEKLFF.

The chain recombines TRBV6-5 with TRBJ2-1; 9 positions agree with TRBD2. V lost 4 bases and J lost 2; bases outside the gene matches: 3. From germline, CDR1 is MNHEY and CDR2 SVGAGI. The CDR3 sequence is 15 residues long. CDR3 region: CASSSSGNPYNEQFF. CDR3 nucleotide sequence: TGTGCCAGCAGTTCTAGCGGGAACCCCTACAATGAGCAGTTCTTC.

The chain combines TRBV13 with TRBJ2-3; TRBD2 might be the D (7 bases). The V gene lost 4 bases and the J gene lost 7 bases, with 18 bases spanning the gap. Looked up from germline, CDR1 is PRHDT and CDR2 is FYEKMQ (reference sequence). The CDR3 consists of 15 residues. The CDR3 coding sequence is TGTGCCAGCAGCTCCTGGGGGGGCCGAGTGTATACGCAGTATTTT. This translates into CASSSWGGRVYTQYF.

The chain employs TRBV10-2 and TRBJ2-7; 11 nucleotides agree with TRBD1. Trimming removed 3 bases from V and 1 base from J; junction bases left unmatched: 5. CDR1 WSHSY and CDR2 SAAADI come from the germline V gene. The CDR3 sequence is 16 residues long. DNA of the CDR3: TGCGCCAGCAGTGATCCCGGGACAGGGGGGTCCTACGAGCAGTACTTC. This gives the protein CASSDPGTGGSYEQYF.

The chain recombines TRBV13 with TRBJ2-3; D uncertain. Trimming pared 4 bases from V and 0 bases from J, leaving 17 bases between. The V gene's germline CDR1 is PRHDT and CDR2 FYEKMQ (reference sequence). The CDR3 totals 17 residues. CDR3 sequence: CASSSFATGPSTDTQYF. The CDR3 DNA sequence: TGTGCCAGCAGCTCCTTCGCGACTGGACCTAGCACAGATACGCAGTATTTT.

With regard to this clone: The same CDR3 is also encoded by other DNA sequences in this sample. The rearrangement joins TRBV28 to TRBJ2-2; D uncertain. Looked up from germline, CDR1 is MDHEN and CDR2 is SYDVKM. The CDR3 has 12 residues. V was trimmed by 2 bases and J by 5 bases, leaving 3 bases between them. The CDR3 region has the DNA TGTGCCAGCAGTTTAGGGACCGGGGAGCTGTTTTTT. As protein: CASSLGTGELFF. Filled out from reference TRBV28 and TRBJ2-2, the complete variable domain reads DVKVTQSSRYLVKRTGEKVFLECVQDMDHENMFWYRQDPGLGLRLIYFSYDVKMKEKGDIPEGYSVSREKKERFSLILESASTNQTSMYLCASSLGTGELFFGEGSRLTVL.

The V call is TRBV5-1, the J call TRBJ2-5, with 12 bases identical to TRBD1. V gave up 4 bases and J gave up 5 bases; unmatched junction bases: 9. Germline CDR1 SGHRS, CDR2 YFSETQ. The CDR3 covers 16 residues. The CDR3 bases are TGCGCCAGCAGCAGAACCGGGACAGGGGGCTCGGAGACCCAGTACTTC. Residues: CASSRTGTGGSETQYF.

This sequence joins TRBV7-2 and TRBJ1-2; D call uncertain. Per germline, CDR1 SGHTA and CDR2 FQGNSA. The CDR3 length is 11 residues. Trimming took 5 bases from V and 1 from J, leaving 2 bases between them. In nucleotides, the CDR3 is TGTGCCAGCAGCGTTAACTATGGCTACACCTTC. Its translation: CASSVNYGYTF. Full variable domain (missing parts from reference TRBV7-2 and TRBJ1-2): GAGVSQSPSNKVTEKGKDVELRCDPISGHTALYWYRQSLGQGLEFLIYFQGNSAPDKSGLPSDRFSAERTGGSVSTLTIQRTQQEDSAVYLCASSVNYGYTFGSGTRLTVV.

The CDR3 loop reads CASSDRASGEQYF. The CDR3 nucleotides are TGTGCCAGCAGTGACCGGGCCTCCGGGGAGCAGTACTTC. The chain has TRBV7-2 and TRBJ2-7, with D uncertain. CDR3 size: 13 residues. V gave up 6 bases and J gave up 7 bases, with 16 bases separating them. Germline V gene data show CDR1 as SGHTA and CDR2 as FQGNSA.

The chain uses TRBV11-2 and TRBJ1-1; tentatively, D is TRBD1 (5 bases). Per the germline V gene, CDR1 is SGHAT and CDR2 is FQNNGV. Trimming pared 8 bases from V and 0 bases from J, leaving 16 bases between. The CDR3 loop spans 15 amino acids. DNA for the CDR3: TGTGCCAGCTCCGAGCCGGGGCCCCTGAACACTGAAGCTTTCTTT. It encodes CASSEPGPLNTEAFF.

The chain links TRBV5-3 to TRBJ1-3; D is unresolved. TRBV5-3 is reported as an ORF; its role is uncertain. This CDR3 has 14 amino acids. The V and J ends lost 0 bases and 3 bases respectively, with 7 bases between them. This CDR3 reads CARSLGGDGNTIYF. The CDR3 DNA sequence: TGTGCCAGAAGCTTGGGAGGAGATGGAAACACCATATATTTT.

This clone was seen only once. The CDR3 loop reads CAWSVLTNEKLFF. The CDR3 region has the DNA TGTGCCTGGAGTGTCTTGACTAATGAAAAACTGTTTTTT. The chain links TRBV30 to TRBJ1-4; D gene ambiguous. Trimming left V 0 bases short and J 2 bases short, with 4 bases between. CDR3 size: 13 residues. CDR1 and CDR2 from the germline V gene are GTSNPN and SVGIG (reference sequence).

This chain joins TRBV6-6 and TRBJ1-3, with 8 nucleotides matching TRBD1. The ends lost 5 bases at V and 0 bases at J; junction bases unmatched: 3. CDR1 MNHNY and CDR2 SVGAGI come from the germline V gene (reference sequence). The CDR3 has 15 amino acids. The CDR3 spells CASSRQGSSGNTIYF. The CDR3 DNA reads TGTGCCAGCAGTCGACAGGGGAGCTCTGGAAACACCATATATTTT.

This clone was seen a single time. A read error may be the cause here, since a much bigger clone is one base away. The CDR3 loop is CASSPQGGTEAFF. CDR3 coding DNA: TGTGCCAGCAGCCCACAGGGGGGCACTGAAGCTTTCTTT. V and J are TRBV7-3 and TRBJ1-1; 8 bases are a match to TRBD1. V was clipped by 5 bases and J by 4 bases; unmatched bases: 3. Germline CDR1 and CDR2: SGHTA and FQGTGA. The CDR3 length is 13 residues.

Details on this clone: The identical CDR3 is also encoded by other nucleotide sequences in the sample. CDR3 bases: TGCAGTGCTAGGGAGGATACGCAGTATTTT. The encoded protein is CSAREDTQYF. V gene TRBV20-1 combines with J gene TRBJ2-3; no clear D gene. Trimming took 3 bases from V and 6 from J, leaving 4 bases between them. This CDR3 is built from 10 residues. Germline V gives CDR1 DFQATT, CDR2 SNEGSKA (reference sequence).

On this clone itself: With a far larger clone one base away, a read error is the likely cause. This sequence joins TRBV4-1 and TRBJ2-3; a weak D match, TRBD1 (6 bases). The CDR3 runs to 17 residues. CDR1 MGHRA and CDR2 YSYEKL come from the germline V gene. CDR3 sequence: CASSQSTGPSSTNTQYF. In nucleotides, the CDR3 is TGCGCCAGCAGCCAGTCTACAGGGCCGTCTAGCACAAATACGCAGTATTTT.

The chain couples TRBV12-5 to TRBJ2-7, with 9 positions matching TRBD1. This CDR3 region has 15 residues. CDR1 and CDR2 from the germline V gene are LGHNT and FRNRAP. The junction had 4 bases not matched to a gene; V was cut back by 2 bases and J by 2 bases. The CDR3 sequence: CASGLPGTGTYEQYF. The CDR3 nucleotides are TGTGCTAGTGGTTTGCCCGGGACAGGGACCTACGAGCAGTACTTC.

The chain recombines TRBV7-8 with TRBJ1-3; D call uncertain. Germline V gene data show CDR1 as SGHVS and CDR2 as FQNEAQ. The CDR3 is 15 residues long. V was trimmed by 1 base and J by 4 bases, leaving 11 bases between them. The CDR3 DNA sequence: TGTGCCAGCAGCTTAGACCAGATATCCGGAAACACCATATATTTT. Protein sequence: CASSLDQISGNTIYF.